The 8 T cell receptor beta chains listed next were all sequenced from one sample in a study of blood T cell repertoires in COVID-19. The protocol was immunoSEQ multiplex PCR, while the TCRdb copy is restricted to in-frame clones and leaves out a portion. The sample includes about 110,000 clones, around 83% of them seen just once. What was sequenced was peripheral blood. The receptors shown here come from a human donor in a cohort sampled during active COVID-19.

This clone has just a few counts. The rearrangement joins TRBV28 to TRBJ2-3, with a tentative D call TRBD2 (7 bases). This CDR3 contains 15 residues. Looked up from germline, CDR1 is MDHEN and CDR2 is SYDVKM. V was cut by 6 bases and J by 1 base, with 14 bases left in between. The CDR3 is CASRLGGAGTDTQYF. In DNA, the CDR3 is TGTGCCAGCAGATTAGGGGGGGCGGGCACAGATACGCAGTATTTT.

The chain employs TRBV5-1 and TRBJ2-3, with TRBD2 identical over 12 bases. V was clipped by 4 bases and J by 3 bases; unmatched bases: 6. The CDR3 loop spans 16 amino acids. In germline, CDR1 is SGHRS, CDR2 YFSETQ. CDR3 in DNA: TGCGCCAGCAGCAACCGACTAGCGGGAGTGACAGATACGCAGTATTTT. The encoded protein is CASSNRLAGVTDTQYF.

The chain links TRBV5-6 to TRBJ2-7; D is uncertain. This CDR3 comprises 16 residues. Trimming stripped 6 bases from V and 3 bases from J, with 22 bases between. Germline lookup yields CDR1 SGHDT and CDR2 YYEEEE. In nucleotides, the CDR3 is TGTGCCAGCAATCTCGCAGGATCTGCGTTAGGCTACGAGCAGTACTTC. Translating gives CASNLAGSALGYEQYF.

This chain joins TRBV4-3 and TRBJ1-5; D call uncertain. V gave up 0 bases and J gave up 0 bases, with 9 bases separating them. The germline V gene has CDR1 LGHNA and CDR2 YSLEER. CDR3 length: 16 residues. In DNA form, the CDR3 reads TGCGCCAGCAGCCAAGATGGGCCAGCTAGCAATCAGCCCCAGCATTTT. Its protein is CASSQDGPASNQPQHF.

This clone occurred a few times. V is TRBV24-1 and J is TRBJ2-2; D may be TRBD2 (8 bases). The CDR3 runs to 18 residues. Between the trimmed V and J ends, which lost 2 bases and 3 bases, there was a span of 18 bases. Germline V lookup: CDR1 KGHDR, CDR2 SFDVKD. The CDR3, as DNA: TGTGCCACCAGTGATTCTCCGGGAGGGGGCCTATACACCGGGGAGCTGTTTTTT. Encoded protein: CATSDSPGGGLYTGELFF.

The chain recombines TRBV4-3 with TRBJ2-3, with 8 bases matching TRBD2. V was clipped by 3 bases and J by 0 bases; unmatched bases: 8. CDR1 is LGHNA and CDR2 is YSLEER in the germline V gene. The CDR3 is 17 residues long. As DNA, the CDR3 is TGCGCCAGCAGCCAGGCTTCAGCGGGGGCTAGCACAGATACGCAGTATTTT. Its translation is CASSQASAGASTDTQYF.

V gene TRBV7-8 combines with J gene TRBJ2-5, with 7 bases that match TRBD1. The germline gives CDR1 SGHVS, CDR2 FQNEAQ. The CDR3 spans 14 residues. V trimming: 4 bases; J trimming: 3 bases; junction bases outside the gene matches: 5. CDR3 nucleotides: TGTGCCAGCAGCTCGAGGGGGCGCGAAGAGACCCAGTACTTC. Protein: CASSSRGREETQYF.

The V gene is TRBV2, the J gene TRBJ1-5; TRBD1 is a possible D gene (6 bases). The germline gives CDR1 SNHLY, CDR2 FYNNEI. CDR3 length: 13 amino acids. Trimming removed 7 bases at V and 4 bases at J, with 11 bases between. In DNA form, the CDR3 reads TGTGCCAGCATGGGACACGGGAATCAGCCCCAGCATTTT. The encoded protein is CASMGHGNQPQHF. Full variable domain (remainder filled in from reference TRBV2 and TRBJ1-5): EPEVTQTPSHQVTQMGQEVILRCVPISNHLYFYWYRQILGQKVEFLVSFYNNEISEKSEIFDDQFSVERPDGSNFTLKIRSTKLEDSAMYFCASMGHGNQPQHFGDGTRLSIL.